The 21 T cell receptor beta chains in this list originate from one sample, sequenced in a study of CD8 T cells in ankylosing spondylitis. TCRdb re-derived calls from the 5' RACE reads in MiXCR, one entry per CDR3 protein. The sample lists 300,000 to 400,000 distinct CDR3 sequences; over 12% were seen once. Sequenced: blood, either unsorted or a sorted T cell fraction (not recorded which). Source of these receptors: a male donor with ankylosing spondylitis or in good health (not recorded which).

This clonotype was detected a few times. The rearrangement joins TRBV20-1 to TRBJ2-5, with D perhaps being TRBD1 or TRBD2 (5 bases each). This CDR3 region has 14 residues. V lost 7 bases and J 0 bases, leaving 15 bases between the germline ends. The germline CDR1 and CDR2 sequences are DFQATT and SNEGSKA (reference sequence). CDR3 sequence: CSGGTPSNQETQYF. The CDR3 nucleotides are TGCAGTGGTGGGACCCCGAGCAACCAAGAGACCCAGTACTTC.

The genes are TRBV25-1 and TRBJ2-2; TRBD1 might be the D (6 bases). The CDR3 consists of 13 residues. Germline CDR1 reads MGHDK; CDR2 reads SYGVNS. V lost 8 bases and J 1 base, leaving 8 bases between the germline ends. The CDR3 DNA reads TGTGCCAGCGGGACAAGGAACACCGGGGAGCTGTTTTTT. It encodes CASGTRNTGELFF.

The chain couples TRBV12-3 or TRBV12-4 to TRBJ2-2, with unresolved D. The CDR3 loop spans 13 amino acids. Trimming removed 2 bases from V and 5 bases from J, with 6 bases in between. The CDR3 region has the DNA TGTGCCAGCAGTTTACGGTGGACCGGGGAGCTGTTTTTT. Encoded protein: CASSLRWTGELFF.

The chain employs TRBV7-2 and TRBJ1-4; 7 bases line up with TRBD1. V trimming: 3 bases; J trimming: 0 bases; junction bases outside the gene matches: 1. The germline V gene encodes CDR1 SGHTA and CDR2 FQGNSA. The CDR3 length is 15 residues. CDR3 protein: CASSFGTATNEKLFF. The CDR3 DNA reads TGTGCCAGCAGCTTTGGGACAGCAACTAATGAAAAACTGTTTTTT.

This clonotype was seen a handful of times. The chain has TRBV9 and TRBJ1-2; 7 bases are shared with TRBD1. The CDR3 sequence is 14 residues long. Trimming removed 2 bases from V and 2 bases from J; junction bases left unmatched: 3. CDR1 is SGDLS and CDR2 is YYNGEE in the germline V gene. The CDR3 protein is CASSVGGQNYGYTF. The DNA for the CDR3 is TGTGCCAGCAGCGTGGGGGGACAGAACTATGGCTACACCTTC. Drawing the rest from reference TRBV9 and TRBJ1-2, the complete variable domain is DSGVTQTPKHLITATGQRVTLRCSPRSGDLSVYWYQQSLDQGLQFLIQYYNGEERAKGNILERFSAQQFPDLHSELNLSSLELGDSALYFCASSVGGQNYGYTFGSGTRLTVV.

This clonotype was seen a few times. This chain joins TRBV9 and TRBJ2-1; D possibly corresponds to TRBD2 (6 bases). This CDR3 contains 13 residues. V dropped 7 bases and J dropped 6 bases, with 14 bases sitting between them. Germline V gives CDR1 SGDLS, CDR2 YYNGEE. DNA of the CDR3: TGTGCCAGCGGGCCCGGGAGCGGCAATGAGCAGTTCTTC. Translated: CASGPGSGNEQFF.

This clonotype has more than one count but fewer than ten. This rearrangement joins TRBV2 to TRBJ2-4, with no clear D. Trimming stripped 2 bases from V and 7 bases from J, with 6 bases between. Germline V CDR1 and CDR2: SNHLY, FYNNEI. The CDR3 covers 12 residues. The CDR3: CASSERWNIQYF. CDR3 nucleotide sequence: TGTGCCAGCAGTGAAAGGTGGAACATTCAGTACTTC.

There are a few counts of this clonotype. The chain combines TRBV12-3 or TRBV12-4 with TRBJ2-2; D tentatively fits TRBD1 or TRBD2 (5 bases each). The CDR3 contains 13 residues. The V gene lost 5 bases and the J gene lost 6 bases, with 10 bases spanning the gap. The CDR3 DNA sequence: TGTGCCAGCAGTCCCGGGACGCCCGGGGAGCTGTTTTTT. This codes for CASSPGTPGELFF.

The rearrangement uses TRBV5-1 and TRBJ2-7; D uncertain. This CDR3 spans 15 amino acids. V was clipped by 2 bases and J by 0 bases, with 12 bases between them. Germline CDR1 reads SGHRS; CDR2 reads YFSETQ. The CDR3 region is CASSLVTSSSYEQYF. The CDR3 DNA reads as TGCGCCAGCAGCTTAGTAACCAGCAGCTCCTACGAGCAGTACTTC.

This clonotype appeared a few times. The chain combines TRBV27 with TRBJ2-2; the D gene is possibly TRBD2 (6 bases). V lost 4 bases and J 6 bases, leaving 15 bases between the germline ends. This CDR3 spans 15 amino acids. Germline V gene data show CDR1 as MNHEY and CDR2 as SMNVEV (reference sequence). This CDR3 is CASSYRTTIPGELFF. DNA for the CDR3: TGTGCCAGCAGTTACAGGACTACCATTCCCGGGGAGCTGTTTTTT.

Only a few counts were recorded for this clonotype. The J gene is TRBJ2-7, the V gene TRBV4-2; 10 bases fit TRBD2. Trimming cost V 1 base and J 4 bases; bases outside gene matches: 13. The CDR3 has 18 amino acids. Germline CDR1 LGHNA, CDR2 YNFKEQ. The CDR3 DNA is TGTGCCAGCAGCCAAGCTAGCGGGGGTGCCCTGCGAGGGTACGAGCAGTACTTC. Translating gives CASSQASGGALRGYEQYF.

CDR3 in amino acids: CASRRAVKNIQYF. As DNA, the CDR3 is TGTGCCAGCAGGCGGGCAGTCAAAAACATTCAGTACTTC. The V gene is TRBV6-1, the J gene TRBJ2-4, with D perhaps TRBD2 (5 bases). Germline CDR1 and CDR2: MNHNS and SASEGT. V lost 6 bases to trimming and J lost 3 bases, with 9 bases between them. The length of the CDR3 is 13 residues.

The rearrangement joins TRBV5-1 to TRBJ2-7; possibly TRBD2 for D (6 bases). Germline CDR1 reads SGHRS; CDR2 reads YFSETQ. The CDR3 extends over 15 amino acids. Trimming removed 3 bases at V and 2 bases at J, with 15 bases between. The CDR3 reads CASSSGTFRPYEQYF. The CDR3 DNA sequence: TGCGCCAGCAGCTCCGGGACTTTCCGACCCTACGAGCAGTACTTC.

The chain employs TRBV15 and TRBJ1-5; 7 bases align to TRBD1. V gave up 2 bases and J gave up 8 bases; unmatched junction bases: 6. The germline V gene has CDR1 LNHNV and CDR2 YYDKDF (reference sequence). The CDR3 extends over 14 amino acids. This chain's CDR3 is CATSRRTGEKPQHF. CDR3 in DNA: TGTGCCACCAGCAGACGAACAGGGGAGAAGCCCCAGCATTTT.

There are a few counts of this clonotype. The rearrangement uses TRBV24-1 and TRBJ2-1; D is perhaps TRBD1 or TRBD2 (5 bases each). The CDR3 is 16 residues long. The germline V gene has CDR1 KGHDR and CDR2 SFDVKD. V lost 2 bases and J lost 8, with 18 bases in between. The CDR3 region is CATSDSGAGERYEQFF. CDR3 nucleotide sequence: TGTGCCACCAGTGATTCCGGGGCTGGGGAGCGGTATGAGCAGTTCTTC.

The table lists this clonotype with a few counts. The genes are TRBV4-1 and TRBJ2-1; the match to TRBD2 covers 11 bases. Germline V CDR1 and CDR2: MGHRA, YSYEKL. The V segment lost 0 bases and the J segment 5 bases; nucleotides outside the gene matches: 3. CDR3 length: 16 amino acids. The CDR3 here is CASSQDTSGGNNEQFF. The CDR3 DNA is TGCGCCAGCAGCCAAGATACTAGCGGGGGAAACAATGAGCAGTTCTTC.

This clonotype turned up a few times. This CDR3 reads CASSLSQEDSEQFF. CDR3 nucleotide sequence: TGTGCCAGCAGCTTATCCCAGGAAGACAGTGAGCAGTTCTTC. V gene TRBV11-2 combines with J gene TRBJ2-1; possibly TRBD1 for D (5 bases). CDR1 SGHAT and CDR2 FQNNGV come from the germline V gene. V was clipped by 2 bases and J by 9 bases, with 14 bases between them. The CDR3 spans 14 residues.

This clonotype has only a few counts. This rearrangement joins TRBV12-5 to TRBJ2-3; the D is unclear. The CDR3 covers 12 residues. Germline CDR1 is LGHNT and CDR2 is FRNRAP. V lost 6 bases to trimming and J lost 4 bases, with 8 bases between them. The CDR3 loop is CASGGVADTQYF. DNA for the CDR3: TGTGCTAGTGGAGGAGTGGCAGATACGCAGTATTTT.

Here the CDR3 reads CATNTGSEAFF. CDR3 DNA sequence: TGTGCTACCAACACAGGGTCCGAAGCTTTCTTT. The rearrangement joins TRBV6-5 to TRBJ1-1; TRBD1 might be the D (6 bases). The CDR3 has 11 amino acids. From germline, CDR1 is MNHEY and CDR2 SVGAGI.

CDR3 sequence (DNA): TGTGCCAGCAGCCAAGCGAACTCCCAGCGGGAAAAACTGTTTTTT. This sequence encodes CASSQANSQREKLFF. V usage is TRBV4-2 and J usage is TRBJ1-4, with D uncertain. The CDR3 has 15 amino acids. The V end was cut by 1 base, the J end by 8 bases, with 14 bases between. Per germline, CDR1 LGHNA and CDR2 YNFKEQ.

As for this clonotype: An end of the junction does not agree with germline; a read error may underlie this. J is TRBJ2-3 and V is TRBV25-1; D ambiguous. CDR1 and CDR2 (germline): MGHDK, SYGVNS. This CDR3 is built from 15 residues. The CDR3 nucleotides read TGTGCCATCAGTGAATCATACCCGTCCACAGATACGCAGTATTTT. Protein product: CAISESYPSTDTQYF.